A selection of T cell receptor beta chains follows, all from one sample in a study of blood T cell repertoires in COVID-19. Produced via immunoSEQ multiplex PCR; TCRdb's table is partial and in-frame only. The data hold about 280,000 clones, with 85% observed a single time. The specimen was PBMCs or T cells enriched from blood (not recorded which). These receptors originate from a woman aged 45-65 years who had recovered from COVID-19. CDR3s include the opening cysteine and the closing phenylalanine or tryptophan. A D gene is named only where the DNA matches it firmly. Size values are once, few and many counts, or a class for expanded clones, and some rows have none.

D: NA
V: TRBV4-1
J: TRBJ2-1
size: NA
CDR3: CASSQDRRSEQFF
DNA: TGCGCCAGCAGCCAAGATCGGAGGAGTGAGCAGTTCTTC

D: NA
V: TRBV30
J: TRBJ1-5
size: NA
CDR3: CAWTSGRGNQPQHF
DNA: TGTGCCTGGACCTCAGGGCGAGGCAATCAGCCCCAGCATTTT

D: NA
V: TRBV14
J: TRBJ2-3
size: NA
CDR3: CASSPPGASSSTDTQYF
DNA: TGTGCCAGCAGCCCCCCAGGGGCTAGCTCTAGCACAGATACGCAGTATTTT

D: NA
V: TRBV6-2/TRBV6-3
J: TRBJ1-5
size: once
CDR3: CASSYIRANQPQHF
DNA: TGTGCCAGCAGTTACATCAGGGCCAATCAGCCCCAGCATTTT

D: TRBD2
V: TRBV6-5
J: TRBJ2-7
size: NA
CDR3: CASSYREVGYEQYF
DNA: TGTGCCAGCAGTTATCGGGAGGTGGGCTACGAGCAGTACTTC

D: NA
V: TRBV30
J: TRBJ2-7
size: NA
CDR3: CAWRALGSSSSSYEQYF
DNA: TGTGCCTGGAGGGCCCTGGGGTCTAGCTCGAGCTCCTACGAGCAGTACTTC

D: NA
V: TRBV3-1/TRBV3-2
J: TRBJ1-5
size: NA
CDR3: CASSQSPGQSNQPQHF
DNA: TGTGCCAGCAGCCAATCGCCGGGACAAAGCAATCAGCCCCAGCATTTT

D: TRBD1
V: TRBV5-1
J: TRBJ2-1
size: once
CDR3: CASSLHPGQSNNEQFF
DNA: TGCGCCAGCAGCTTACATCCGGGACAGTCTAACAATGAGCAGTTCTTC

D: TRBD1
V: TRBV19
J: TRBJ1-5
size: few
CDR3: CASSASDRAYSNQPQHF
DNA: TGTGCCAGTAGTGCATCGGACAGGGCTTATAGCAATCAGCCCCAGCATTTT

D: TRBD1
V: TRBV29-1
J: TRBJ1-2
size: NA
CDR3: CSVGTDGYTF
DNA: TGCAGCGTAGGGACAGATGGCTACACCTTC

D: TRBD2
V: TRBV10-3
J: TRBJ2-5
size: NA
CDR3: CAISDMTSGGDGVYQETQYF
DNA: TGTGCCATCAGTGATATGACTAGCGGGGGCGACGGGGTATACCAAGAGACCCAGTACTTC

D: NA
V: TRBV15
J: TRBJ2-2
size: NA
CDR3: CATSRTYGETGELFF
DNA: TGTGCCACCAGCAGAACGTATGGGGAGACCGGGGAGCTGTTTTTT

D: TRBD1
V: TRBV5-1
J: TRBJ2-7
size: NA
CDR3: CASSLPESVGQGQIFSYEQYF
DNA: TGCGCCAGCAGCTTGCCGGAATCGGTGGGACAGGGCCAGATTTTCTCCTACGAGCAGTACTTC

D: NA
V: TRBV19
J: TRBJ1-2
size: NA
CDR3: CASSSRVESAGYTF
DNA: TGTGCCAGTAGTAGCCGGGTCGAATCGGCGGGCTACACCTTC

D: TRBD1
V: TRBV10-3
J: TRBJ2-7
size: NA
CDR3: CAIRHDRERSDEQYF
DNA: TGTGCCATCAGGCATGACAGGGAAAGGTCGGACGAGCAGTACTTC

D: NA
V: TRBV11-2
J: TRBJ2-1
size: NA
CDR3: CASSFRRDGGIIDEQFF
DNA: TGTGCCAGCAGCTTCAGGCGGGATGGCGGGATAATTGATGAGCAGTTCTTC

D: TRBD2
V: TRBV6-6
J: TRBJ2-5
size: NA
CDR3: CASSYFAAGGGETQYF
DNA: TGTGCCAGCAGTTACTTTGCTGCGGGGGGGGGAGAGACCCAGTACTTC

D: NA
V: TRBV28
J: TRBJ1-3
size: NA
CDR3: CASSLNGLGGASGNTIYF
DNA: TGTGCCAGCAGTTTAAATGGGTTAGGCGGGGCCTCTGGAAACACCATATATTTT

D: TRBD1
V: TRBV10-2
J: TRBJ2-1
size: few
CDR3: CASSLQGMGEQFF
DNA: TGCGCCAGCAGCTTACAGGGGATGGGTGAGCAGTTCTTC

D: NA
V: TRBV5-5
J: TRBJ1-6
size: NA
CDR3: CASSRVPGGQNSPLHF
DNA: TGTGCCAGCAGCCGAGTCCCGGGGGGGCAGAATTCACCCCTCCACTTT

D: TRBD1
V: TRBV5-1
J: TRBJ1-4
size: NA
CDR3: CASSLGTGSEKLFF
DNA: TGCGCCAGCAGCTTAGGGACAGGGAGTGAAAAACTGTTTTTT

D: NA
V: TRBV3-1/TRBV3-2
J: TRBJ2-5
size: NA
CDR3: CASSQDLRLKETQYF
DNA: TGTGCCAGCAGCCAAGATCTTAGATTGAAAGAGACCCAGTACTTC

D: NA
V: TRBV5-1
J: TRBJ2-6
size: NA
CDR3: CASSREGPGANVLTF
DNA: TGCGCCAGCAGCCGAGAGGGCCCTGGGGCCAACGTCCTGACTTTC

D: TRBD1
V: TRBV19
J: TRBJ1-1
size: NA
CDR3: CASSIRSGTEYEAFF
DNA: TGTGCCAGTAGTATACGGTCCGGGACAGAGTACGAAGCTTTCTTT